These 30 T cell receptor beta chains share one sample of origin, sequenced in a study of Graves' ophthalmopathy and Graves' hyperthyroidism. Beta-chain TCR CDR3 regions were amplified from RNA transcripts. RT-PCR with HTBI primers came first, then second-round multiplex PCR. TCRdb re-analysed the multiplex PCR reads in MiXCR, keeping a single row per CDR3 protein. The sample lists 300,000 to 450,000 distinct CDR3 sequences; roughly a sixth were seen once. Sequenced input: peripheral blood. The receptors originated from an adult woman with stable Graves' hyperthyroidism.

Many counts were recorded for this clonotype. This chain links TRBV29-1 with TRBJ2-7; no clear D gene. This CDR3 region has 11 residues. The V and J ends lost 4 bases and 2 bases respectively, with 6 bases between them. CDR1 SQVTM and CDR2 ANQGSEA come from the germline V gene. The CDR3 sequence: CSVVDTYEQYF. CDR3 nucleotide sequence: TGCAGCGTTGTAGATACCTACGAGCAGTACTTC.

Many counts were recorded for this clonotype. The V and J genes are TRBV6-2 or TRBV6-3 and TRBJ2-5; D is perhaps TRBD2 (6 bases). V lost 4 bases and J lost 0, with 9 bases in between. The CDR3 is made up of 14 amino acids. Germline V gene lookup returns CDR1 MNHEY and CDR2 SVGEGT. In nucleotides, the CDR3 is TGTGCCAGCAGTTCTCCGGGGGACCAAGAGACCCAGTACTTC. Its translation is CASSSPGDQETQYF.

The chain combines TRBV12-3 or TRBV12-4 with TRBJ1-1; TRBD1 might be the D (6 bases). V was clipped by 6 bases and J by 1 base, with 15 bases between them. CDR3 length equals 15 residues. The CDR3 DNA is TGTGCCAGCAGGACCTCCGGGACACCGAACACTGAAGCTTTCTTT. This sequence encodes CASRTSGTPNTEAFF.

The chain has TRBV15 and TRBJ1-1; TRBD1 matches 9 bases. Germline values: CDR1 LNHNV, CDR2 YYDKDF (reference sequence). This CDR3 has 18 amino acids. J was trimmed by 2 bases and V by 0 bases; bases with no gene match: 10. The CDR3 loop is CATSRDLSGTGINTEAFF. The CDR3 DNA follows: TGTGCCACCAGCAGAGATCTGTCCGGGACAGGGATTAACACTGAAGCTTTCTTT.

This clonotype was recorded many times. The chain uses TRBV28 and TRBJ1-2; 9 bases are shared with TRBD1. The ends lost 4 bases at V and 0 bases at J; junction bases unmatched: 6. The CDR3 spans 16 residues. Germline CDR1 reads MDHEN; CDR2 reads SYDVKM. The CDR3 DNA follows: TGTGCCAGCAGTTCTTCAGGGGACAGGGCTAACTATGGCTACACCTTC. Protein sequence: CASSSSGDRANYGYTF.

This rearrangement joins TRBV12-3 or TRBV12-4 to TRBJ1-5; D unclear. Trimming stripped 6 bases from V and 6 bases from J, with 15 bases between. The CDR3 sequence is 14 residues long. The CDR3 sequence is CASSPPGALQPQHF. As DNA, the CDR3 is TGTGCCAGCAGCCCTCCGGGAGCCCTTCAGCCCCAGCATTTT.

This clonotype was counted many times. The chain is built from TRBV10-3 and TRBJ2-7; D unclear. The CDR3 runs to 13 residues. Trimming cost V 0 bases and J 3 bases, with 6 bases left between them. Per germline, CDR1 ENHRY and CDR2 SYGVKD. CDR3 loop: CAISESGIYEQYF. DNA for the CDR3: TGTGCCATCAGTGAGTCAGGGATCTACGAGCAGTACTTC.

There are many counts of this clonotype. The chain combines TRBV30 with TRBJ1-5; no firm D call. CDR1 is GTSNPN, CDR2 SVGIG, per germline (reference sequence). V shed 1 base and J shed 2 bases, with 15 bases lying between them. CDR3 length: 16 amino acids. The CDR3, as DNA: TGTGCCTGGAGTGACGCGGTCTATGGAGGCAATCAGCCCCAGCATTTT. It translates to CAWSDAVYGGNQPQHF.

This clonotype was counted at least ten times. The chain uses TRBV20-1 and TRBJ1-2, with 11 bases aligning to TRBD1. CDR3 length equals 15 residues. CDR1 is DFQATT and CDR2 is SNEGSKA in the germline V gene (reference sequence). V trimming: 7 bases; J trimming: 5 bases; junction bases outside the gene matches: 12. The CDR3 sequence is CSVKGQGGLGYGYTF. CDR3 DNA: TGCAGTGTTAAGGGACAGGGGGGCCTAGGGTATGGCTACACCTTC.

In this sample, this clonotype turned up many times. The CDR3 is CASSLGVRTEQYF. The CDR3 DNA reads TGCGCCAGCAGCTTGGGGGTACGGACCGAGCAGTACTTC. This chain links TRBV5-1 with TRBJ2-7; no definite D call. In germline, CDR1 is SGHRS, CDR2 YFSETQ. Trimming stripped 0 bases from V and 6 bases from J, with 10 bases between. The CDR3 is 13 residues long.

This clonotype was counted at least ten times. The V gene is TRBV6-5, the J gene TRBJ2-7; TRBD1 agrees at 11 bases. Germline V gives CDR1 MNHEY, CDR2 SVGAGI. The V gene end was trimmed by 0 bases and the J gene end by 4 bases; junction bases not matched to a gene: 2. The CDR3 is made up of 15 amino acids. CDR3 amino acids: CASSYSDRGLYEQYF. Written as DNA, the CDR3 is TGTGCCAGCAGTTACTCGGACAGGGGGCTTTACGAGCAGTACTTC.

This clonotype was counted a few times. V and J are TRBV4-3 and TRBJ2-3; TRBD2 aligns across 7 bases. The CDR3 sequence is 20 residues long. Germline-derived CDR1 and CDR2 are LGHNA and YSLEER. The V and J ends lost 2 bases and 4 bases, in that order; junction bases with no gene match: 21. The CDR3 coding sequence is TGCGCCAGCAGCCAATTATGGTATATGGTGACGGCGGGAGTACCAGATACGCAGTATTTT. Encoded protein: CASSQLWYMVTAGVPDTQYF.

In its sample, this clonotype was seen once. J is TRBJ2-7 and V is TRBV11-3, with 11 bases fitting TRBD2. CDR3 size: 14 residues. The germline CDR1 and CDR2 sequences are SGHNT and YENEEA. The J segment lost 3 bases and the V segment lost 3 bases, leaving 1 base of the junction unmatched. CDR3 sequence reads: CASSFSGGVYEQYF. The CDR3, as DNA: TGTGCCAGCAGCTTTAGCGGGGGGGTCTACGAGCAGTACTTC.

The chain is built from TRBV28 and TRBJ2-5, with TRBD2 identical over 10 bases. The CDR3 runs to 17 residues. V dropped 6 bases and J dropped 4; count of bases not matched to a gene: 14. CDR1 and CDR2 from the germline V gene are MDHEN and SYDVKM. Here the CDR3 reads CASRRLAGAPMGETQYF. DNA for the CDR3: TGTGCCAGCAGGCGGCTAGCGGGAGCCCCCATGGGAGAGACCCAGTACTTC.

This clonotype was counted ten times or more. The chain uses TRBV11-2 and TRBJ2-7, with 7 bases fitting TRBD1. CDR1 is SGHAT and CDR2 is FQNNGV in the germline V gene. The ends lost 2 bases at V and 6 bases at J; junction bases unmatched: 13. CDR3 length equals 16 residues. CDR3 in DNA: TGTGCCAGCAGCTTAACCTTTGGCCAGGGGGTCTCCGAGCAGTACTTC. Amino acids: CASSLTFGQGVSEQYF.

Ten or more counts support this clonotype. The gene calls are TRBV5-1 and TRBJ1-5, with TRBD1 matching 8 bases. The CDR3 is 15 amino acids. Germline assignment: CDR1 SGHRS and CDR2 YFSETQ. Trimming cost V 5 bases and J 2 bases; bases outside gene matches: 6. The CDR3 DNA is TGCGCCAGCAGGCTGACAGGGGACGGCAATCAGCCCCAGCATTTT. This codes for CASRLTGDGNQPQHF.

This clonotype showed up just once. The gene calls are TRBV28 and TRBJ2-7; 12 nucleotides agree with TRBD1. The CDR3 totals 16 residues. Germline V CDR1 and CDR2: MDHEN, SYDVKM. Germline trimming cut 8 bases from V and 3 bases from J; bases unmatched to any gene: 11. The CDR3 loop is CASGVTGTGGFYEQYF. CDR3 nucleotide sequence: TGTGCCAGCGGCGTAACCGGGACAGGGGGCTTCTACGAGCAGTACTTC.

The table lists this clonotype with many counts. The chain links TRBV7-2 to TRBJ1-1; possibly TRBD1 for D (5 bases). CDR3 length equals 15 residues. Germline CDR1 SGHTA, CDR2 FQGNSA. With 4 bases removed from V and 0 bases from J, the gap between germline ends came to 12 bases. CDR3 nucleotide sequence: TGTGCCAGCAGCTCCCTGACAGTGATGAACACTGAAGCTTTCTTT. It codes for CASSSLTVMNTEAFF.

The chain carries TRBV4-3 and TRBJ1-6, with D uncertain. This CDR3 region has 15 residues. The germline V and J ends were trimmed by 0 bases and 4 bases, with 7 bases remaining between them. Germline values: CDR1 LGHNA, CDR2 YSLEER. The CDR3 loop is CASSQDAQYNSPLHF. CDR3 nucleotide sequence: TGCGCCAGCAGCCAAGATGCCCAGTATAATTCACCCCTCCACTTT.

This clonotype came up many times. The V gene is TRBV20-1, the J gene TRBJ2-7, with 11 bases that match TRBD1. Trimming cost V 0 bases and J 9 bases; bases outside gene matches: 7. The CDR3 has 14 residues. The germline gives CDR1 DFQATT, CDR2 SNEGSKA (reference sequence). The CDR3 DNA reads TGCAGTGCTAGAGAGGGGACAGGGGGTGTCGGGCAGTACTTC. Protein sequence: CSAREGTGGVGQYF.

This clonotype appeared many times. The chain has TRBV5-1 and TRBJ2-7, with D perhaps matching TRBD1 (5 bases). The CDR3 loop spans 15 amino acids. Trimming stripped 0 bases from V and 6 bases from J, with 16 bases between. Germline CDR1 SGHRS, CDR2 YFSETQ. The CDR3 DNA follows: TGCGCCAGCAGCTTGGATTTGCAGGTGCAGGGCGAGCAGTACTTC. Protein: CASSLDLQVQGEQYF.

This clonotype has ten or more counts. This chain links TRBV6-2 or TRBV6-3 with TRBJ2-5; the D gene is possibly TRBD1 (6 bases). The V end lost 2 bases, the J end lost 3 bases, and 10 bases lay between the germline ends. The CDR3 extends over 14 amino acids. Germline CDR1 reads MNHEY; CDR2 reads SVGEGT. The CDR3 is CASSYPDSKETQYF. CDR3 nucleotides: TGTGCCAGCAGTTACCCGGACAGCAAAGAGACCCAGTACTTC.

The chain uses TRBV6-1 and TRBJ1-2; no clear D gene. V shed 8 bases and J shed 3 bases, with 10 bases lying between them. The CDR3 is 12 amino acids. Germline lookup yields CDR1 MNHNS and CDR2 SASEGT. This CDR3 reads CASQRPDYGYTF. CDR3 in DNA: TGTGCCAGCCAGAGGCCAGACTATGGCTACACCTTC.

In this sample, this clonotype turned up many times. The V and J genes are TRBV6-1 and TRBJ2-2, with TRBD2 as a possible D gene (5 bases). V dropped 6 bases and J dropped 3 bases, with 14 bases sitting between them. The CDR3 runs 15 residues. The V gene's germline CDR1 is MNHNS and CDR2 SASEGT. In nucleotides, the CDR3 is TGTGCCAGCAGAGCCGAGGGCACTTACACCGGGGAGCTGTTTTTT. Encoded protein: CASRAEGTYTGELFF.

This rearrangement joins TRBV4-2 to TRBJ1-2, with a possible D match to TRBD1 (6 bases). Trimming cost V 1 base and J 2 bases, with 8 bases left between them. Germline V gives CDR1 LGHNA, CDR2 YNFKEQ. CDR3 length equals 14 residues. This CDR3 reads CASSQAGQNYGYTF. CDR3 nucleotide sequence: TGTGCCAGCAGCCAAGCAGGACAGAACTATGGCTACACCTTC.

This clonotype has a count of ten or more. The chain combines TRBV20-1 with TRBJ2-7; unclear D gene. The germline V and J ends were trimmed by 6 bases and 3 bases, with 15 bases remaining between them. CDR1 DFQATT and CDR2 SNEGSKA come from the germline V gene (reference sequence). This CDR3 has 13 amino acids. CDR3 sequence: CSAVNAQDYEQYF. The CDR3 bases are TGCAGTGCCGTAAACGCTCAGGACTACGAGCAGTACTTC.

This clonotype came up many times. The chain joins TRBV2 to TRBJ2-7; no definite D call. The CDR3 consists of 11 residues. V was shortened by 7 bases and J by 5 bases, with 9 bases between the two germline ends. The V gene's germline CDR1 is SNHLY and CDR2 FYNNEI. The CDR3 DNA follows: TGTGCCAGCACTATTAGGAACGAGCAGTACTTC. This sequence encodes CASTIRNEQYF.

This clonotype was observed many times. This chain connects TRBV7-8 to TRBJ2-7; TRBD2 agrees at 16 bases. Germline-derived CDR1 and CDR2 are SGHVS and FQNEAQ. The length of the CDR3 is 18 residues. Trimming removed 4 bases from V and 2 bases from J; junction bases left unmatched: 8. This CDR3 reads CASSWGLAGGGDTYEQYF. The CDR3 coding sequence is TGTGCCAGCAGCTGGGGACTAGCGGGAGGGGGGGATACCTACGAGCAGTACTTC.

This clonotype was counted at least ten times. The V gene is TRBV6-2 or TRBV6-3, the J gene TRBJ2-2; possibly TRBD2 for D (6 bases). The ends were cut back, 5 bases at V and 6 bases at J, with 16 bases in the middle. Germline V gene data show CDR1 as MNHEY and CDR2 as SVGEGT. The CDR3 has 15 residues. The CDR3 DNA sequence: TGTGCCAGCAGTCTCCTCCGGGGAGGCCCCGGGGAGCTGTTTTTT. Amino acid sequence: CASSLLRGGPGELFF.

This clonotype was seen ten or more times. The chain employs TRBV20-1 and TRBJ2-7; maybe TRBD1 (6 bases). The CDR3 contains 13 residues. Germline lookup yields CDR1 DFQATT and CDR2 SNEGSKA (reference sequence). V dropped 6 bases and J dropped 2 bases, with 14 bases sitting between them. CDR3 in amino acids: CSANRQATYEQYF. CDR3 in DNA: TGCAGTGCAAACCGACAGGCGACCTACGAGCAGTACTTC.